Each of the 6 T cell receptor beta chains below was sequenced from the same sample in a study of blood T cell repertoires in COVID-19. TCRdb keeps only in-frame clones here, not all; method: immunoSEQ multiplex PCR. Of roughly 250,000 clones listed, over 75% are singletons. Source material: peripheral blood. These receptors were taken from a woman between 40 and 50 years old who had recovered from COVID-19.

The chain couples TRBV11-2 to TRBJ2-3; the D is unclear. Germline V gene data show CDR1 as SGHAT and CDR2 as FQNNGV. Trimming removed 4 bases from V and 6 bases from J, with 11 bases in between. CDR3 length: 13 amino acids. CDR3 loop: CASSSWSGDTQYF. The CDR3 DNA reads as TGTGCCAGCAGCTCCTGGTCCGGGGATACGCAGTATTTT.

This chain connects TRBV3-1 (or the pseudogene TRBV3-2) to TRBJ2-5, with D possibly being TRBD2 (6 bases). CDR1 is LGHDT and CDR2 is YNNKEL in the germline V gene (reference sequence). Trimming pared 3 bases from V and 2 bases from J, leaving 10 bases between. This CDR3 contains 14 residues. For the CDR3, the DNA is TGTGCCAGCAGCCAGAGGGACTTTCAAGAGACCCAGTACTTC. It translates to CASSQRDFQETQYF.

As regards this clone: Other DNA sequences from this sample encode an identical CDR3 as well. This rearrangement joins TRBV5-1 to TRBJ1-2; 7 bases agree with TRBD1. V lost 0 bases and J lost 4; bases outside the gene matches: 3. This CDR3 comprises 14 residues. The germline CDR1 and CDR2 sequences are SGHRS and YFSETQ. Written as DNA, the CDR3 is TGCGCCAGCAGCTTGGGACAGGGAAGCTATGGCTACACCTTC. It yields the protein CASSLGQGSYGYTF.

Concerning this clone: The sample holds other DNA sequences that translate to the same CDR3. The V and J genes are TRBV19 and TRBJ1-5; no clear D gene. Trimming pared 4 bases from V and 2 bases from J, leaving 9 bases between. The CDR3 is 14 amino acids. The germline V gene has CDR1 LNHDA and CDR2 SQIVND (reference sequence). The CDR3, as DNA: TGTGCCAGTAGTACAGGAGGACGCAATCAGCCCCAGCATTTT. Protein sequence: CASSTGGRNQPQHF.

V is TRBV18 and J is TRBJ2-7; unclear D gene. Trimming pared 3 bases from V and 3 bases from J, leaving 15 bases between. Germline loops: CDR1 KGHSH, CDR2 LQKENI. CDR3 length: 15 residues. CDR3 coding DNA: TGTGCCAGCTCACCTACTCTAATCTCAAACTACGAGCAGTACTTC. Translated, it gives CASSPTLISNYEQYF.

CDR3 bases: TGTGCCAGCAGCCCGACAGGTCGCAATCAGCCCCAGCATTTT. Amino acids: CASSPTGRNQPQHF. The J gene is TRBJ1-5, the V gene TRBV7-2; perhaps TRBD1 as D (6 bases). Looked up from germline, CDR1 is SGHTA and CDR2 is FQGNSA. V gave up 5 bases and J gave up 2 bases, with 10 bases separating them. The CDR3 covers 14 residues.